This TCR beta chain came from a study of vaccination and CD4 T cells after COVID-19. As for the study in general: Sampling that followed vaccination took place a median around 71 days after dose two, within a range of 14 to 241.

In the case of this clonotype: Its antigen is as yet unknown.

Treatment reported: roughly 10-day PBMC culture with coronavirus spike peptide pools or control peptides (ViraFEST assay). Sequenced with the Oncomine TCR Beta short-read assay was DNA taken from cultured CD4+ T cells. A single record per CDR3 protein comes from TCRdb applying MiXCR to the PCR reads. The data hold about 21,000 distinct CDR3 sequences, with around 45% observed a single time. The sequencing used CD4+ T cells from blood, cultured in vitro, collected before SARS-CoV-2 vaccination. This clonotype was obtained from a human donor who had recovered from COVID-19.

CDR3 in amino acids: CASSLGDRAGELFF. The DNA for the CDR3 is TGTGCCAGCAGCTTAGGGGACAGGGCCGGGGAGCTGTTTTTT. The rearrangement links TRBV7-8 to TRBJ2-2; TRBD1 matches 9 bases. Germline trimming cut 1 base from V and 6 bases from J; bases unmatched to any gene: 0. The CDR3 sequence is 14 residues long. Germline CDR1 SGHVS, CDR2 FQNEAQ. The full variable domain, its missing parts supplied by reference TRBV7-8 and TRBJ2-2, is GAGVSQSPRYKVAKRGQDVALRCDPISGHVSLFWYQQALGQGPEFLTYFQNEAQLDKSGLPSDRFFAERPEGSVSTLKIQRTQQEDSAVYLCASSLGDRAGELFFGEGSRLTVL.